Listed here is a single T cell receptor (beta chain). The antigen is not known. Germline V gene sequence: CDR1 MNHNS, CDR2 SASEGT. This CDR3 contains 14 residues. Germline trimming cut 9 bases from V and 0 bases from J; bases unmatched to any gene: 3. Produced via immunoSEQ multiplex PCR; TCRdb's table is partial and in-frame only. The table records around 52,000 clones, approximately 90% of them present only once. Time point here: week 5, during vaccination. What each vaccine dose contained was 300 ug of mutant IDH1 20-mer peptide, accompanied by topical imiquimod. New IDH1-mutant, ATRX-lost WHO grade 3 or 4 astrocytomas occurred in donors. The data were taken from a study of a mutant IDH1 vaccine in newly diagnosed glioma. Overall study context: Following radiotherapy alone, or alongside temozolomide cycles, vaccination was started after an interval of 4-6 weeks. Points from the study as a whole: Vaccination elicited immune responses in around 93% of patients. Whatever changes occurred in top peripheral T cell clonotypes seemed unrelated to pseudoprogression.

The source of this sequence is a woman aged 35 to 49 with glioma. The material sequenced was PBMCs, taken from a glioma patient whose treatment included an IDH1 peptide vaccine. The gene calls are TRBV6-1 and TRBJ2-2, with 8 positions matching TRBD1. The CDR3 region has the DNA TGTGCCAGTAAGGGACAGGCGAACACCGGGGAGCTGTTTTTT. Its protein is CASKGQANTGELFF.